This T cell receptor beta chain was recorded in a study of PD-1 blockade in mismatch repair-deficient tumors. Turning to the study itself: Enrolled about 2013-2016, patients had progressing, pretreated mismatch repair-deficient cancers of about a dozen types.

Study findings and constraints: Tumor-resident clones, often undetectable pretreatment in blood, expanded then contracted after pembrolizumab.

PCR or immunohistochemistry showed mismatch repair deficiency in every enrolled patient. TCRs were sequenced from three patients responding to pembrolizumab. About this clone itself: Its cognate antigen is unknown.

Clones were sequenced by immunoSEQ multiplex PCR, and TCRdb holds only the in-frame ones, with some missing. The data hold roughly 34,000 clones, with roughly 80% observed a single time. V gave up 3 bases and J gave up 5 bases, with 18 bases separating them. CDR3 size: 16 residues. The germline CDR1 and CDR2 sequences are SGHNT and YYREEE (reference sequence). The receptor was derived from an adult with mismatch repair-deficient cancer. Sequenced material: PBMCs, taken less than 7 weeks after starting pembrolizumab. The genes are TRBV5-4 and TRBJ2-1, with D perhaps matching TRBD2 (5 bases). The chain's CDR3 is CASSSRQAGTNNEQFF. DNA for the CDR3: TGTGCCAGCAGCTCCCGCCAGGCGGGTACTAACAATGAGCAGTTCTTC.